This TCR beta chain was identified during a study of OX40 agonist ivuxolimab in advanced cancers. Data came from immunoSEQ multiplex PCR; TCRdb stores just in-frame clones and leaves some out. The profile shows about 47,000 clones, 84% of them singletons. Patients were excluded for autoimmune disease history or systemic immunosuppression. General study points: CD8+ T cells (on average) carried more expanded clones than CD4+ T cells.

CDR3 length equals 15 residues. With 1 base clipped from V and 6 bases from J, the junction kept 5 bases outside the gene matches. CDR1 and CDR2 from the germline V gene are SGHVS and FQNEAQ. As for this clone: Its antigen remains unidentified.

The clonotype originates from an adult with an advanced solid tumor such as melanoma, head and neck, liver or kidney cancer. Material: CD4+ or CD8+ T cells sorted from blood, obtained in a trial of the OX40 agonist ivuxolimab. The chain has TRBV7-8 and TRBJ2-1; 8 positions match TRBD2. In DNA, the CDR3 is TGTGCCAGCAGCTTAGAAGCGGGAGAGGTCAATGAGCAGTTCTTC. Protein product: CASSLEAGEVNEQFF.